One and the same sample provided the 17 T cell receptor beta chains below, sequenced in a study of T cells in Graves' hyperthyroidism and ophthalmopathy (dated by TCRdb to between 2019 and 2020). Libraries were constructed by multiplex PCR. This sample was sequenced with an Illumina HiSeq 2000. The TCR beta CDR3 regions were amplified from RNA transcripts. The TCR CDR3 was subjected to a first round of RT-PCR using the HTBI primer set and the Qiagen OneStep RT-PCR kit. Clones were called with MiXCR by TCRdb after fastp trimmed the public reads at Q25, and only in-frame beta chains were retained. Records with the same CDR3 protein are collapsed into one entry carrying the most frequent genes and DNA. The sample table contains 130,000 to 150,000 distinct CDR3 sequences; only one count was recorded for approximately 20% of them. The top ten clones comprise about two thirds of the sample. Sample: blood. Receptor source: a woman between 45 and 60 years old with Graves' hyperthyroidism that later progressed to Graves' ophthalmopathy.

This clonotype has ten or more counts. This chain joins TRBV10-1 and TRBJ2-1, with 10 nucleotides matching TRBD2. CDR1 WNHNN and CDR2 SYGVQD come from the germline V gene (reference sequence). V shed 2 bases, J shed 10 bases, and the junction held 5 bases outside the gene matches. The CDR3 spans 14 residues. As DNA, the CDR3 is TGCGCCAGCAGTGAGAACCTTAGCGGGGGGGAGCAGTTCTTC. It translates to CASSENLSGGEQFF.

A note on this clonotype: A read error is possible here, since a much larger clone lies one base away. The CDR3 DNA is TGTGCCAGCAGCCACCCCGACAGGGGGCACACTGAAGCTTTCTTT. This translates into CASSHPDRGHTEAFF. V and J are TRBV3-1 and TRBJ1-1; 10 nucleotides match TRBD1. The J segment lost 3 bases and the V segment lost 3 bases, leaving 4 bases of the junction unmatched. Germline CDR1 LGHDT, CDR2 YNNKEL (reference sequence). This CDR3 has 15 amino acids.

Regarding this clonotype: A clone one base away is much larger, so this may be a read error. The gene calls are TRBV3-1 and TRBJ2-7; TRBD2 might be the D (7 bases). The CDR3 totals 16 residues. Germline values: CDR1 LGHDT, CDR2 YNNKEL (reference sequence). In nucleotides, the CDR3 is TGTGCCGGCAGCCCCGGACTAGGCCGAGGGGGCTACGAGCAGTACTTC. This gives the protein CAGSPGLGRGGYEQYF.

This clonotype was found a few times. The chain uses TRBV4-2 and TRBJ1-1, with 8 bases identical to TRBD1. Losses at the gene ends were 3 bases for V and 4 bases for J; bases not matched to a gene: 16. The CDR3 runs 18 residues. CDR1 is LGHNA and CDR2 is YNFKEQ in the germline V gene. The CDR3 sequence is CASSQQAGTGPLGTEAFF. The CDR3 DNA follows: TGTGCCAGCAGCCAGCAAGCTGGGACAGGCCCTTTGGGCACTGAAGCTTTCTTT.

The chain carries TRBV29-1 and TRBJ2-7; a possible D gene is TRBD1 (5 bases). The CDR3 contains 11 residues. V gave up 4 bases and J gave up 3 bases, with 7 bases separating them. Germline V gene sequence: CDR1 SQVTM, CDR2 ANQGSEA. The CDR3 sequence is CSVGDSYEQYV. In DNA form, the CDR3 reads TGCAGCGTTGGAGACAGCTACGAGCAGTACGTC.

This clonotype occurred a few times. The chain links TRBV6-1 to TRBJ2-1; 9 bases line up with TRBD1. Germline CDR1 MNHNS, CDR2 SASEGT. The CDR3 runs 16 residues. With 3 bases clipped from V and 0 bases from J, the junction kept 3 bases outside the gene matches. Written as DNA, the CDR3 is TGTGCCAGCAGTGACCTGGGACAGGGCTCCTACAATGAGCAGTTCTTC. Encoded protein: CASSDLGQGSYNEQFF.

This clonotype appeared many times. DNA for the CDR3: TGTGCCAGCAGCCTCCGGGACAGGGGTTTTTACTACAATGAGCAGTTCTTC. It is translated as CASSLRDRGFYYNEQFF. This chain uses TRBV5-6 with TRBJ2-1; 10 bases agree with TRBD1. The ends lost 4 bases at V and 3 bases at J; junction bases unmatched: 10. From germline, CDR1 is SGHDT and CDR2 YYEEEE. This CDR3 region has 17 residues.

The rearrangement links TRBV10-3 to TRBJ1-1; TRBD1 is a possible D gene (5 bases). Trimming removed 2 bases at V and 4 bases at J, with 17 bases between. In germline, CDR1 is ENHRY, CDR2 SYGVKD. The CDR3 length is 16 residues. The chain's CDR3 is CAISEGGRGEGTEAFF. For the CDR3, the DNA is TGTGCCATCAGTGAGGGTGGTAGGGGTGAAGGCACTGAAGCTTTCTTT.

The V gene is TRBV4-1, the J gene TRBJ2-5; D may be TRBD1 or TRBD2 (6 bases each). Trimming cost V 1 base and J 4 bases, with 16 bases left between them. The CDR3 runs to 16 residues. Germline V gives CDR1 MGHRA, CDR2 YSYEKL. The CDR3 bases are TGCGCCAGCAGCCAAGGTCACAGGGTGGGAGGAGAGACCCAGTACTTC. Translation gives CASSQGHRVGGETQYF.

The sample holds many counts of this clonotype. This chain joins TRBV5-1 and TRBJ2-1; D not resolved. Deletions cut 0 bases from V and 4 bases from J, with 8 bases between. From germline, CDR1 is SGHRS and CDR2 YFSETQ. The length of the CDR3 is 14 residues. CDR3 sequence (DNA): TGCGCCAGCAGCTTGGTGTGGCTTTACAATGAGCAGTTCTTC. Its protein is CASSLVWLYNEQFF. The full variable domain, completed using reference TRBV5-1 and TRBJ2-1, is KAGVTQTPRYLIKTRGQQVTLSCSPISGHRSVSWYQQTPGQGLQFLFEYFSETQRNKGNFPGRFSGRQFSNSRSEMNVSTLELGDSALYLCASSLVWLYNEQFFGPGTRLTVL.

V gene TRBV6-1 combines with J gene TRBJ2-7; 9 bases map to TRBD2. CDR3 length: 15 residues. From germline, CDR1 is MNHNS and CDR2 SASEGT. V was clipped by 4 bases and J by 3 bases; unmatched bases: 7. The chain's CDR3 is CASSVRSGSVYEQYF. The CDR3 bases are TGTGCCAGCAGTGTACGTAGCGGGAGTGTCTACGAGCAGTACTTC.

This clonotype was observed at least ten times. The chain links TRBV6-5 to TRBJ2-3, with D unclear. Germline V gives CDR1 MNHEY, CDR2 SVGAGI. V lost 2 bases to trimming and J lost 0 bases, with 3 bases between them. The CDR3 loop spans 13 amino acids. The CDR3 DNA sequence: TGTGCCAGCAGTTACAGGAGCACAGATACGCAGTATTTT. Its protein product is CASSYRSTDTQYF.

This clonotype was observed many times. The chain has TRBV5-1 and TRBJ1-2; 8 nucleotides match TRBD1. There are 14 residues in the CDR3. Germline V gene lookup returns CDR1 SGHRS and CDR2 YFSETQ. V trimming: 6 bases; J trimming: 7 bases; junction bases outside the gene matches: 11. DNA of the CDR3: TGCGCCAGCAAGGACCCAGGGGGCGTAGGTGGCTACACCTTC. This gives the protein CASKDPGGVGGYTF.

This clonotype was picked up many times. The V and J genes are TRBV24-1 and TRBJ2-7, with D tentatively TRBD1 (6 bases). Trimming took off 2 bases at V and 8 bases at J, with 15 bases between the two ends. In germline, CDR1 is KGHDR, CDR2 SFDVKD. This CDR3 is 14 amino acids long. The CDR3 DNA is TGTGCCACCAGTGATTCTGGGGGACACGGGAAGCAGTACTTC. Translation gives CATSDSGGHGKQYF.

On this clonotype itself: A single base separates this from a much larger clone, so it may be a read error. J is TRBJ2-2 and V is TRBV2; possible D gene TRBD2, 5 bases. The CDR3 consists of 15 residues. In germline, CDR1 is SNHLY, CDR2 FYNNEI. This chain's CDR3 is CASSELLAPTGELLF. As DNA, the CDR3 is TGTGCCAGCAGTGAATTGCTAGCTCCCACCGGGGAGCTGCTTTTT.

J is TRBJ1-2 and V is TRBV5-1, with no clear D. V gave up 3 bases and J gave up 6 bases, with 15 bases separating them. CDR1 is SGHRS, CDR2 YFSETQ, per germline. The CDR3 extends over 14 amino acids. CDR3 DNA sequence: TGCGCCAGCAGCTACCAACACCTGGACGATGGCTACACCTTC. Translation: CASSYQHLDDGYTF.

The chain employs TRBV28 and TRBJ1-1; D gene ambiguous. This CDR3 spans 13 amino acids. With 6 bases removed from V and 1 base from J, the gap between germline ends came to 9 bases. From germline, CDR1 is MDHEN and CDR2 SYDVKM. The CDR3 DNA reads TGTGCCAGCAGGGGCAGTAAGAACACTGAAGCTTTCTTT. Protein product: CASRGSKNTEAFF.